Each of the 24 T cell receptor beta chains below was sequenced from the same sample in a study of blood T cell repertoires in COVID-19. Sequencing used immunoSEQ multiplex PCR; TCRdb keeps in-frame clones, though not all of them. The sample lists 400,000 or so clones; about 89% were seen once. The sample taken for sequencing was PBMCs or T cells enriched from blood (not recorded which). The receptors originated from a man in his forties in a cohort exposed to, infected with or recovered from COVID-19 (not recorded which).

This clone has more than one count but fewer than ten. This chain uses TRBV7-6 with TRBJ2-2; TRBD2 matches 8 bases. J lost 5 bases, V lost 6 bases, and 8 bases had no gene match. Germline assignment: CDR1 SGHVS and CDR2 FNYEAQ. The CDR3 spans 15 residues. Written as DNA, the CDR3 is TGTGCCAGCAGTCAAGCGGGAGTCCGTACCGGGGAGCTGTTTTTT. The encoded protein is CASSQAGVRTGELFF.

The rearrangement links TRBV9 to TRBJ2-7, with TRBD2 as a possible D gene (5 bases). The CDR3 runs 15 residues. V lost 0 bases, J lost 1 base, and 11 bases lay in between. Germline V gene data show CDR1 as SGDLS and CDR2 as YYNGEE. The CDR3 region has the DNA TGTGCCAGCAGCGTAGATGAACTAGGATCCTACGAGCAGTACTTC. This encodes CASSVDELGSYEQYF.

The rearrangement links TRBV30 to TRBJ2-3; TRBD2 aligns across 10 bases. This CDR3 contains 17 residues. V dropped 3 bases and J dropped 2; count of bases not matched to a gene: 11. Germline V gene lookup returns CDR1 GTSNPN and CDR2 SVGIG (reference sequence). The CDR3 DNA reads TGTGCCTGGAGCCTAGGGGGCAGCGGGAGGGTCACAGATACGCAGTATTTT. Its translation: CAWSLGGSGRVTDTQYF.

V usage is TRBV28 and J usage is TRBJ1-5; 7 bases are shared with TRBD1. The trim removed 4 bases at V and 9 bases at J, leaving 9 bases unmatched. The germline V gene has CDR1 MDHEN and CDR2 SYDVKM. This CDR3 is 14 amino acids long. The CDR3 DNA sequence: TGTGCCAGCAGTTCGGGACAGAGGGGCCTGCCCCAGCATTTT. Its translation is CASSSGQRGLPQHF.

The gene calls are TRBV29-1 and TRBJ2-7; 7 nucleotides align to TRBD1. J lost 3 bases, V lost 6 bases, and 14 bases had no gene match. Germline CDR1 is SQVTM and CDR2 is ANQGSEA. The length of the CDR3 is 15 residues. The CDR3 region is CSVLGAGTVDYEQYF. CDR3 nucleotides: TGCAGCGTCCTAGGGGCCGGGACAGTAGACTACGAGCAGTACTTC.

DNA for the CDR3: TGTGCCAGCAGCTCCGGGACAGGGTGGGCGCAGCCCCAGCATTTT. Its translation: CASSSGTGWAQPQHF. This sequence joins TRBV11-2 and TRBJ1-5; TRBD1 agrees at 9 bases. CDR1 is SGHAT, CDR2 FQNNGV, per germline. Losses at the gene ends were 4 bases for V and 7 bases for J; bases not matched to a gene: 8. There are 15 residues in the CDR3.

The chain joins TRBV29-1 to TRBJ1-1; 12 nucleotides agree with TRBD1. Germline V gives CDR1 SQVTM, CDR2 ANQGSEA. The CDR3 covers 13 residues. J gave up 4 bases and V 6 bases, and 3 bases lay outside the gene matches. CDR3 bases: TGCAGCGTCCGGGACAGGGGGCCCACTGAAGCTTTCTTT. It specifies CSVRDRGPTEAFF. Complete variable domain (other parts from reference TRBV29-1 and TRBJ1-1): SAVISQKPSRDICQRGTSLTIQCQVDSQVTMMFWYRQQPGQSLTLIATANQGSEATYESGFVIDKFPISRPNLTFSTLTVSNMSPEDSSIYLCSVRDRGPTEAFFGQGTRLTVV.

This chain joins TRBV9 and TRBJ2-1; a possible D gene is TRBD2 (6 bases). The CDR3 is 15 amino acids. Germline-derived CDR1 and CDR2 are SGDLS and YYNGEE. V lost 5 bases, J lost 0 bases, and 12 bases lay in between. CDR3 sequence: CASRESGRSYNEQFF. The DNA of the CDR3 is TGTGCCAGCAGAGAGAGCGGGCGCTCCTACAATGAGCAGTTCTTC.

This chain links TRBV7-9 with TRBJ2-3, with TRBD1 matching 12 bases. CDR1 is SEHNR, CDR2 FQNEAQ, per germline (reference sequence). Losses at the gene ends were 5 bases for V and 5 bases for J; bases not matched to a gene: 8. The CDR3 loop spans 16 amino acids. DNA of the CDR3: TGTGCCAGCAGCCCAACCGGGACAGGGGGCCTAGATACGCAGTATTTT. The encoded protein is CASSPTGTGGLDTQYF.

This chain uses TRBV2 with TRBJ1-5; 8 bases fit TRBD1. Germline CDR1 and CDR2: SNHLY and FYNNEI. The CDR3 totals 14 residues. J was trimmed by 6 bases and V by 7 bases; bases with no gene match: 8. The CDR3 DNA reads TGTGCCAGCACCATGACAGGGGATGCTCAGCCCCAGCATTTT. This gives the protein CASTMTGDAQPQHF.

The chain is built from TRBV5-1 and TRBJ2-7; 9 bases are shared with TRBD1. Germline lookup yields CDR1 SGHRS and CDR2 YFSETQ. The CDR3 has 16 residues. The junction had 7 bases not matched to a gene; V was cut back by 0 bases and J by 3 bases. The CDR3 nucleotides read TGCGCCAGCAGCTTGGACCCGGGACAGGGTCTCTACGAGCAGTACTTC. This gives the protein CASSLDPGQGLYEQYF. Combining the CDR3 with reference TRBV5-1 and TRBJ2-7 gives the whole variable domain KAGVTQTPRYLIKTRGQQVTLSCSPISGHRSVSWYQQTPGQGLQFLFEYFSETQRNKGNFPGRFSGRQFSNSRSEMNVSTLELGDSALYLCASSLDPGQGLYEQYFGPGTRLTVT.

The table lists this clone with a count of one. The CDR3: CASSEQALKNTEAFF. In nucleotides, the CDR3 is TGTGCCAGCAGTGAACAAGCTCTAAAGAACACTGAAGCTTTCTTT. This sequence joins TRBV6-1 and TRBJ1-1; D unresolved. Germline V gene data show CDR1 as MNHNS and CDR2 as SASEGT. The CDR3 length is 15 residues. V lost 2 bases and J lost 1, with 11 bases in between.

This chain links TRBV19 with TRBJ1-1, with TRBD1 as a possible D gene (6 bases). V was clipped by 3 bases and J by 1 base, with 6 bases between them. CDR3 length equals 13 residues. Germline V gene lookup returns CDR1 LNHDA and CDR2 SQIVND (reference sequence). In DNA form, the CDR3 reads TGTGCCAGTAGTATGGGACAGAACACTGAAGCTTTCTTT. This sequence encodes CASSMGQNTEAFF.

The gene calls are TRBV18 and TRBJ2-7; D gene ambiguous. V was cut by 2 bases and J by 1 base, with 9 bases left in between. Germline CDR1 is KGHSH and CDR2 is LQKENI. The CDR3 is 14 residues long. CDR3 region: CASSPFASSYEQYF. As DNA, the CDR3 is TGTGCCAGCTCACCATTCGCCAGTTCCTACGAGCAGTACTTC.

The chain uses TRBV5-4 and TRBJ2-3, with D perhaps matching TRBD2 (5 bases). CDR1 and CDR2 from the germline V gene are SGHNT and YYREEE (reference sequence). The V end lost 4 bases, the J end lost 3 bases, and 18 bases lay between the germline ends. This CDR3 is 16 amino acids long. The CDR3 region is CASSKMSERNTDTQYF. In DNA, the CDR3 is TGTGCCAGCAGCAAAATGAGCGAGCGGAATACAGATACGCAGTATTTT.

The gene calls are TRBV29-1 and TRBJ1-1, with 10 nucleotides matching TRBD1. This CDR3 has 14 residues. The junction had 7 bases not matched to a gene; V was cut back by 4 bases and J by 5 bases. Germline CDR1 and CDR2: SQVTM and ANQGSEA. The CDR3 DNA sequence: TGCAGCGTTGTTCGACAGGGGGCCGTAACTGAAGCTTTCTTT. It translates to CSVVRQGAVTEAFF.

The rearrangement uses TRBV2 and TRBJ1-2; tentatively, D is TRBD1 (6 bases). Germline V gene sequence: CDR1 SNHLY, CDR2 FYNNEI. V was shortened by 4 bases and J by 2 bases, with 11 bases between the two germline ends. The CDR3 extends over 14 amino acids. Here the CDR3 reads CASSAQGTNYGYTF. The DNA of the CDR3 is TGTGCCAGCAGTGCCCAGGGGACCAACTATGGCTACACCTTC. Combining the CDR3 with reference TRBV2 and TRBJ1-2 gives the whole variable domain EPEVTQTPSHQVTQMGQEVILRCVPISNHLYFYWYRQILGQKVEFLVSFYNNEISEKSEIFDDQFSVERPDGSNFTLKIRSTKLEDSAMYFCASSAQGTNYGYTFGSGTRLTVV.

This clone has more than one count but fewer than ten. The chain uses TRBV30 and TRBJ2-7; the match to TRBD2 covers 9 bases. CDR1 is GTSNPN, CDR2 SVGIG, per germline (reference sequence). V dropped 5 bases and J dropped 5; count of bases not matched to a gene: 7. This CDR3 region has 13 residues. The CDR3 region is CAWGGTSFNEQYF. The DNA of the CDR3 is TGTGCCTGGGGCGGGACTAGCTTCAACGAGCAGTACTTC.

This clone was detected only a few times. This rearrangement joins TRBV6-5 to TRBJ2-2; D is perhaps TRBD2 (5 bases). Germline values: CDR1 MNHEY, CDR2 SVGAGI. V dropped 5 bases and J dropped 1 base, with 8 bases sitting between them. The CDR3 is 14 residues long. This chain's CDR3 is CASSRTLNTGELFF. The CDR3 nucleotides read TGTGCCAGCAGTCGGACTCTGAACACCGGGGAGCTGTTTTTT.

This clone appeared once. CDR3 sequence (DNA): TGTGCCAGCAGTTACTTAGTAGCGGGCGGGCTAAGGTATGAGCAGTTCTTC. Amino acids: CASSYLVAGGLRYEQFF. The chain recombines TRBV6-2 or TRBV6-3 with TRBJ2-1, with 7 bases that match TRBD2. The CDR3 is 17 amino acids. The germline V gene has CDR1 MNHEY and CDR2 SVGEGT. V shed 1 base and J 8 bases; nucleotides not matched to a gene: 14.

The chain is built from TRBV5-1 and TRBJ1-4; maybe TRBD1 (6 bases). Looked up from germline, CDR1 is SGHRS and CDR2 is YFSETQ. With 0 bases removed from V and 8 bases from J, the gap between germline ends came to 11 bases. CDR3 length equals 14 residues. The CDR3 DNA reads TGCGCCAGCAGCTTGGCAGGGGTGGGCGAAAAACTGTTTTTT. This sequence encodes CASSLAGVGEKLFF.

The genes are TRBV28 and TRBJ2-7; tentatively, D is TRBD2 (5 bases). The CDR3 is made up of 13 amino acids. Germline CDR1 and CDR2: MDHEN and SYDVKM. Trimming shortened V by 3 bases and J by 2 bases, and 8 bases separated the two germline ends. Written as DNA, the CDR3 is TGTGCCAGCAGTTTTCCCGGGACCTACGAGCAGTACTTC. Translated: CASSFPGTYEQYF.

V usage is TRBV3-1 (or the pseudogene TRBV3-2) and J usage is TRBJ2-3; 12 bases are shared with TRBD2. With V trimmed by 1 base and J by 8 bases, 4 bases remained unmatched. Germline CDR1 and CDR2: LGHDT and YNNKEL (reference sequence). This CDR3 comprises 15 residues. DNA for the CDR3: TGTGCCAGCAGCCAAGGGACTAGCGGGATGGTTACGCAGTATTTT. Translated, it gives CASSQGTSGMVTQYF.

This clone was seen just once. The gene calls are TRBV19 and TRBJ1-2; TRBD1 is a possible D gene (6 bases). Germline loops: CDR1 LNHDA, CDR2 SQIVND (reference sequence). This CDR3 is built from 15 residues. V lost 5 bases and J 5 bases, leaving 18 bases between the germline ends. CDR3 in amino acids: CASSPPLTGIYGYTF. The CDR3 nucleotides read TGTGCCAGTAGTCCGCCGTTGACAGGAATATATGGCTACACCTTC. The full variable domain, rest sourced from reference TRBV19 and TRBJ1-2, is DGGITQSPKYLFRKEGQNVTLSCEQNLNHDAMYWYRQDPGQGLRLIYYSQIVNDFQKGDIAEGYSVSREKKESFPLTVTSAQKNPTAFYLCASSPPLTGIYGYTFGSGTRLTVV.